The rows below give T cell receptor beta chains drawn from one sample of a study of molecular identifiers for immune sequencing clone quantification. TCRdb recomputed calls from the PCR reads with MiXCR, one row per CDR3 protein. The sample records hundreds of thousands of distinct CDR3 sequences, over 20% being singletons. Sequenced input: naive CD8+ T cells from blood, with Jurkat cell RNA spiked in. Receptors were obtained from a human donor in good health. Some libraries in this study had Jurkat cell RNA spiked in. Both conserved end residues are part of each CDR3. The D gene is left open where the match is weak. The size of a clone is reported for some rows only, either as once, few or many, or as a class for expanded clones.

D gene: NA
J gene: TRBJ2-3
clone size: NA
V gene: TRBV11-2
CDR3 protein: CASSTQSTDTQYF
CDR3 DNA: TGTGCCAGCAGCACTCAGAGCACAGATACGCAGTATTTT

D gene: NA
J gene: TRBJ2-2
clone size: many
V gene: TRBV15
CDR3 protein: CATSRDLLGSLTGELFF
CDR3 DNA: TGTGCCACCAGCAGAGATTTATTGGGCTCCCTCACCGGGGAGCTGTTTTTT

D gene: NA
J gene: TRBJ2-5
clone size: many
V gene: TRBV5-1
CDR3 protein: CASSSGQLHQETQYF
CDR3 DNA: TGCGCCAGCAGCTCCGGACAGCTACACCAAGAGACCCAGTACTTC

D gene: NA
J gene: TRBJ2-2
clone size: many
V gene: TRBV4-3
CDR3 protein: CASSQGATGELFF
CDR3 DNA: TGCGCCAGCAGCCAAGGCGCCACCGGGGAGCTGTTTTTT

D gene: NA
J gene: TRBJ2-7
clone size: NA
V gene: TRBV20-1
CDR3 protein: CSARDLGSYEQYF
CDR3 DNA: TGCAGTGCTAGGGATCTGGGGTCCTACGAGCAGTACTTC

D gene: NA
J gene: TRBJ1-1
clone size: many
V gene: TRBV2
CDR3 protein: CASSESRVDPEAFF
CDR3 DNA: TGTGCCAGCAGTGAAAGTAGGGTGGATCCCGAAGCTTTCTTT

D gene: TRBD1
J gene: TRBJ2-7
clone size: NA
V gene: TRBV6-5
CDR3 protein: CASSHIWGRDRAHEQYF
CDR3 DNA: TGTGCCAGCAGCCACATATGGGGCCGGGACAGGGCCCACGAGCAGTACTTC

D gene: NA
J gene: TRBJ1-1
clone size: many
V gene: TRBV7-9
CDR3 protein: CASSPRGRATEAFF
CDR3 DNA: TGTGCCAGCAGCCCCCGCGGCAGGGCCACTGAAGCTTTCTTT

D gene: TRBD2
J gene: TRBJ2-1
clone size: many
V gene: TRBV12-3/TRBV12-4
CDR3 protein: CASSSAGTNNEQFF
CDR3 DNA: TGTGCCAGCAGCTCAGCGGGAACGAACAATGAGCAGTTCTTC

D gene: NA
J gene: TRBJ2-1
clone size: NA
V gene: TRBV20-1
CDR3 protein: CSAERSVDRNDEQFF
CDR3 DNA: TGCAGTGCCGAACGTTCAGTCGACAGGAACGATGAGCAGTTCTTC

D gene: NA
J gene: TRBJ1-1
clone size: many
V gene: TRBV20-1
CDR3 protein: CSARAVEEVEAFF
CDR3 DNA: TGCAGTGCTAGGGCAGTAGAGGAGGTGGAAGCTTTCTTT

D gene: NA
J gene: TRBJ1-6
clone size: many
V gene: TRBV9
CDR3 protein: CASSARVSYNSPLHF
CDR3 DNA: TGTGCCAGCAGCGCGAGGGTATCCTATAATTCACCCCTCCACTTT

D gene: NA
J gene: TRBJ1-5
clone size: NA
V gene: TRBV4-3
CDR3 protein: CASSQDFWGGNQPQHF
CDR3 DNA: TGCGCCAGCAGCCAAGATTTCTGGGGCGGCAATCAGCCCCAGCATTTT

D gene: NA
J gene: TRBJ2-3
clone size: many
V gene: TRBV7-6
CDR3 protein: CASSSHPSRDTQYF
CDR3 DNA: TGTGCCAGCAGTTCCCACCCTTCAAGGGATACGCAGTATTTT

D gene: NA
J gene: TRBJ2-6
clone size: NA
V gene: TRBV6-2/TRBV6-3
CDR3 protein: CASSRRLVSGANVLTF
CDR3 DNA: TGTGCCAGCAGCCGCAGACTAGTGTCTGGGGCCAACGTCCTGACTTTC

D gene: TRBD2
J gene: TRBJ2-3
clone size: many
V gene: TRBV2
CDR3 protein: CASSEDGPGLAGLGDTQYF
CDR3 DNA: TGTGCCAGCAGTGAAGATGGCCCGGGACTAGCGGGTCTCGGGGATACGCAGTATTTT

D gene: TRBD2
J gene: TRBJ2-5
clone size: many
V gene: TRBV13
CDR3 protein: CASSPGLAGAETQYF
CDR3 DNA: TGTGCCAGCAGCCCGGGACTAGCGGGGGCTGAGACCCAGTACTTC

D gene: NA
J gene: TRBJ2-5
clone size: once
V gene: TRBV13
CDR3 protein: CASSHARGAEETQYF
CDR3 DNA: TGTGCCAGCAGCCACGCCCGGGGGGCGGAAGAGACCCAGTACTTC

D gene: TRBD1
J gene: TRBJ1-4
clone size: many
V gene: TRBV6-5
CDR3 protein: CASSRTGSTNEKLFF
CDR3 DNA: TGTGCCAGCAGCAGGACAGGGTCAACTAATGAAAAACTGTTTTTT

D gene: NA
J gene: TRBJ2-7
clone size: many
V gene: TRBV6-5
CDR3 protein: CASSYSRSAYEQYF
CDR3 DNA: TGTGCCAGCAGTTACTCGCGGTCGGCCTACGAGCAGTACTTC

D gene: TRBD1
J gene: TRBJ1-1
clone size: many
V gene: TRBV9
CDR3 protein: CASTRTGSVTEAFF
CDR3 DNA: TGTGCCAGCACTAGGACAGGGAGCGTTACTGAAGCTTTCTTT

D gene: NA
J gene: TRBJ2-7
clone size: many
V gene: TRBV5-4
CDR3 protein: CASSSSTEAFEQYF
CDR3 DNA: TGTGCCAGCAGCTCCTCGACAGAAGCTTTCGAGCAGTACTTC

D gene: NA
J gene: TRBJ2-2
clone size: many
V gene: TRBV6-5
CDR3 protein: CASRDGAGITRLNTGELFF
CDR3 DNA: TGTGCCAGCCGAGATGGCGCGGGAATAACCCGACTGAACACCGGGGAGCTGTTTTTT

D gene: NA
J gene: TRBJ2-3
clone size: many
V gene: TRBV7-9
CDR3 protein: CASRLLGTQYF
CDR3 DNA: TGTGCCAGCAGGTTACTGGGTACGCAGTATTTT

D gene: NA
J gene: TRBJ2-7
clone size: many
V gene: TRBV5-1
CDR3 protein: CASSAETGPYEQYF
CDR3 DNA: TGCGCCAGCAGCGCCGAAACAGGGCCCTACGAGCAGTACTTC

D gene: NA
J gene: TRBJ1-5
clone size: many
V gene: TRBV4-1
CDR3 protein: CASSQTGFQPQHF
CDR3 DNA: TGCGCCAGCAGCCAAACAGGGTTTCAGCCCCAGCATTTT

D gene: NA
J gene: TRBJ2-3
clone size: many
V gene: TRBV13
CDR3 protein: CASSLTSSADTQYF
CDR3 DNA: TGTGCCAGCAGCTTAACTAGCAGCGCAGATACGCAGTATTTT

D gene: TRBD1
J gene: TRBJ2-7
clone size: many
V gene: TRBV4-3
CDR3 protein: CASSQEVSSGGLYEQYF
CDR3 DNA: TGCGCCAGCAGCCAAGAGGTTTCCTCAGGGGGCCTCTACGAGCAGTACTTC

D gene: NA
J gene: TRBJ1-1
clone size: NA
V gene: TRBV11-2
CDR3 protein: CASSLLGGETEAFF
CDR3 DNA: TGTGCCAGCAGCTTATTGGGTGGGGAAACTGAAGCTTTCTTT

D gene: NA
J gene: TRBJ2-7
clone size: many
V gene: TRBV30
CDR3 protein: CAWARGYEQYF
CDR3 DNA: TGTGCCTGGGCCCGGGGCTACGAGCAGTACTTC

D gene: TRBD1
J gene: TRBJ1-1
clone size: NA
V gene: TRBV9
CDR3 protein: CASSGRDRGGTEAFF
CDR3 DNA: TGTGCCAGCAGCGGCCGGGACAGGGGAGGAACTGAAGCTTTCTTT

D gene: NA
J gene: TRBJ1-4
clone size: many
V gene: TRBV7-8
CDR3 protein: CASSLVRRTTNEKLFF
CDR3 DNA: TGTGCCAGCAGCTTAGTCAGGCGAACAACTAATGAAAAACTGTTTTTT

D gene: TRBD2
J gene: TRBJ2-3
clone size: few
V gene: TRBV24-1
CDR3 protein: CATSDSGLAGEGGTDTQYF
CDR3 DNA: TGTGCCACCAGTGATTCGGGACTAGCGGGAGAGGGTGGCACAGATACGCAGTATTTT

D gene: NA
J gene: TRBJ1-1
clone size: many
V gene: TRBV12-3/TRBV12-4
CDR3 protein: CASSRDKNTEAFF
CDR3 DNA: TGTGCCAGCAGTCGGGACAAAAACACTGAAGCTTTCTTT

D gene: NA
J gene: TRBJ1-2
clone size: many
V gene: TRBV5-4
CDR3 protein: CASSFGTDGYTF
CDR3 DNA: TGTGCCAGCAGCTTTGGCACGGATGGCTACACCTTC

D gene: TRBD1
J gene: TRBJ1-5
clone size: many
V gene: TRBV25-1
CDR3 protein: CASSPGQGLQPQHF
CDR3 DNA: TGTGCCAGCAGTCCGGGACAGGGTCTGCAGCCCCAGCATTTT

D gene: NA
J gene: TRBJ1-1
clone size: many
V gene: TRBV11-2
CDR3 protein: CASTMEGVTEAFF
CDR3 DNA: TGTGCCAGCACCATGGAGGGGGTGACTGAAGCTTTCTTT

D gene: NA
J gene: TRBJ2-5
clone size: many
V gene: TRBV5-6
CDR3 protein: CASSPSGTETQYF
CDR3 DNA: TGTGCCAGCAGCCCGAGCGGAACGGAGACCCAGTACTTC

D gene: TRBD2
J gene: TRBJ2-7
clone size: NA
V gene: TRBV20-1
CDR3 protein: CSARLAVTYEQYF
CDR3 DNA: TGCAGTGCTAGACTAGCGGTTACCTACGAGCAGTACTTC

D gene: NA
J gene: TRBJ2-7
clone size: many
V gene: TRBV20-1
CDR3 protein: CSARGTVLVYEQYF
CDR3 DNA: TGCAGTGCTAGAGGAACAGTCCTCGTCTACGAGCAGTACTTC

D gene: TRBD2
J gene: TRBJ2-3
clone size: many
V gene: TRBV20-1
CDR3 protein: CSARVAGGMIADTQYF
CDR3 DNA: TGCAGTGCTAGGGTAGCGGGAGGGATGATCGCAGATACGCAGTATTTT

D gene: NA
J gene: TRBJ2-1
clone size: many
V gene: TRBV24-1
CDR3 protein: CATSEQRGGEQFF
CDR3 DNA: TGTGCCACCAGTGAACAGAGGGGAGGTGAGCAGTTCTTC

D gene: TRBD2
J gene: TRBJ2-1
clone size: NA
V gene: TRBV4-1
CDR3 protein: CASSRAGGPDEQFF
CDR3 DNA: TGCGCCAGCAGCCGAGCGGGGGGGCCAGATGAGCAGTTCTTC

D gene: TRBD2
J gene: TRBJ2-7
clone size: many
V gene: TRBV5-5
CDR3 protein: CASSLAWEGLYEQYF
CDR3 DNA: TGTGCCAGCAGCTTGGCCTGGGAGGGCTTGTACGAGCAGTACTTC

D gene: NA
J gene: TRBJ1-5
clone size: many
V gene: TRBV28
CDR3 protein: CASSLNLVQPQHF
CDR3 DNA: TGTGCCAGCAGTTTAAATCTTGTTCAGCCCCAGCATTTT

D gene: NA
J gene: TRBJ2-1
clone size: many
V gene: TRBV5-4
CDR3 protein: CASSLPPGQGQFF
CDR3 DNA: TGTGCCAGCAGCCTTCCCCCGGGACAAGGGCAGTTCTTC

D gene: NA
J gene: TRBJ2-3
clone size: NA
V gene: TRBV27
CDR3 protein: CASSLATARGRADTQYF
CDR3 DNA: TGTGCCAGCAGTTTAGCGACTGCACGCGGTAGGGCAGATACGCAGTATTTT

D gene: TRBD2
J gene: TRBJ2-3
clone size: NA
V gene: TRBV14
CDR3 protein: CASSQDGRMEDTQYF
CDR3 DNA: TGTGCCAGCAGCCAAGACGGGAGGATGGAAGATACGCAGTATTTT

D gene: TRBD2
J gene: TRBJ2-3
clone size: NA
V gene: TRBV7-6
CDR3 protein: CASSLGGGRDTQYF
CDR3 DNA: TGTGCCAGCAGCTTAGGCGGGGGGCGAGATACGCAGTATTTT

D gene: NA
J gene: TRBJ2-2
clone size: many
V gene: TRBV5-5
CDR3 protein: CASSGRLPNTGELFF
CDR3 DNA: TGTGCCAGCAGCGGGCGACTACCAAACACCGGGGAGCTGTTTTTT

D gene: TRBD2
J gene: TRBJ2-3
clone size: NA
V gene: TRBV3-1
CDR3 protein: CASSQEGLAPDLVRDTQYF
CDR3 DNA: TGTGCCAGCAGCCAAGAAGGACTAGCACCCGACCTTGTGCGGGATACGCAGTATTTT

D gene: NA
J gene: TRBJ2-7
clone size: NA
V gene: TRBV4-1
CDR3 protein: CASSQDGRADEQYF
CDR3 DNA: TGCGCCAGCAGCCAAGACGGCAGGGCGGACGAGCAGTACTTC

D gene: NA
J gene: TRBJ2-2
clone size: few
V gene: TRBV28
CDR3 protein: CASSFDPTDAYTGELFF
CDR3 DNA: TGTGCCAGCAGTTTTGACCCCACAGACGCTTACACCGGGGAGCTGTTTTTT

D gene: TRBD1
J gene: TRBJ2-3
clone size: NA
V gene: TRBV6-2/TRBV6-3
CDR3 protein: CASSAPGQSRTDTQYF
CDR3 DNA: TGTGCCAGCAGTGCCCCGGGACAGAGCCGCACAGATACGCAGTATTTT

D gene: NA
J gene: TRBJ2-7
clone size: many
V gene: TRBV19
CDR3 protein: CATQKGRVQYF
CDR3 DNA: TGTGCCACTCAGAAAGGCCGTGTGCAGTACTTC

D gene: TRBD2
J gene: TRBJ2-1
clone size: few
V gene: TRBV7-9
CDR3 protein: CASSPVGTRSINEQFF
CDR3 DNA: TGTGCCAGCAGCCCAGTGGGGACTAGATCCATCAATGAGCAGTTCTTC

D gene: NA
J gene: TRBJ2-7
clone size: NA
V gene: TRBV11-2
CDR3 protein: CASSLGAGATYEQYF
CDR3 DNA: TGTGCCAGCAGCTTAGGCGCGGGGGCCACCTACGAGCAGTACTTC